A selection of T cell receptor beta chains follows, all from one sample in a study of blood T cell repertoires in COVID-19. TCRdb's table, derived via immunoSEQ multiplex PCR, lists solely in-frame clones and lacks some. The data show approximately 60,000 clones, about four fifths seen once. Sequenced sample: peripheral blood. Receptors originate from a woman older than 75 with acute or convalescent COVID-19. CDR3s include the opening cysteine and the closing phenylalanine or tryptophan. The order of the fields is V gene, J gene, clone size, D gene, CDR3 DNA, CDR3 protein. The D gene is left open where the match is weak. Clone size, where shown, is once, few, many, or a class for clones that have expanded.

V: TRBV20-1; J: TRBJ1-1; size: NA; D: NA; DNA: TGCAGTGCTAGTGGGCGGTCGAACACTGAAGCTTTCTTT; CDR3: CSASGRSNTEAFF
V: TRBV18; J: TRBJ2-7; size: NA; D: TRBD2; DNA: TGTGCCAGCTCACCACTGAGCGGGAGGGCCTCCTACGAGCAGTACTTC; CDR3: CASSPLSGRASYEQYF
V: TRBV4-2; J: TRBJ1-6; size: NA; D: TRBD1; DNA: TGTGCCAGCAGCCAAGATGGCACAGGGGGTGGGTCACCCCTCCACTTT; CDR3: CASSQDGTGGGSPLHF
V: TRBV20-1; J: TRBJ1-1; size: NA; D: NA; DNA: TGCAGTGCTAGTTTACAATACACTGAAGCTTTCTTT; CDR3: CSASLQYTEAFF
V: TRBV18; J: TRBJ1-2; size: NA; D: NA; DNA: TGTGCCAGCTCACCGACCCAGGGTAACTATGGCTACACCTTC; CDR3: CASSPTQGNYGYTF
V: TRBV7-2; J: TRBJ2-1; size: NA; D: TRBD2; DNA: TGTGCCAGCAGCGTGGGATCGACTAGCCGTCTCTACAATGAGCAGTTCTTC; CDR3: CASSVGSTSRLYNEQFF
V: TRBV18; J: TRBJ2-7; size: NA; D: TRBD2; DNA: TGTGCCAGCTCACCCGGCGGGAGTTATAACGAGCAGTACTTC; CDR3: CASSPGGSYNEQYF
V: TRBV6-6; J: TRBJ2-3; size: NA; D: TRBD1; DNA: TGTGCCAGCAGGGGACAGGGGGGCGCAGATACGCAGTATTTT; CDR3: CASRGQGGADTQYF
V: TRBV27; J: TRBJ1-3; size: NA; D: NA; DNA: TGTGCCAGCAGTTTGGCGGGGAGCTCTGGAAACACCATATATTTT; CDR3: CASSLAGSSGNTIYF
V: TRBV5-1; J: TRBJ1-2; size: once; D: TRBD1; DNA: TGCGCCAGCAGCTGGACAGGGGGCTTCAACTATGGCTACACCTTC; CDR3: CASSWTGGFNYGYTF
V: TRBV2; J: TRBJ1-1; size: NA; D: TRBD1; DNA: TGTGCCCCCCGAGCAGGGGGCTTGGGCACTGAAGCTTTCTTT; CDR3: CAPRAGGLGTEAFF
V: TRBV5-1; J: TRBJ2-2; size: NA; D: NA; DNA: TGCGCCAGCAGCCGCGTGGGACAAGCGAACACCGGGGAGCTGTTTTTT; CDR3: CASSRVGQANTGELFF
V: TRBV19; J: TRBJ1-5; size: NA; D: NA; DNA: TGTGCCAGTAGTCTCGACAGATTCAATCAGCCCCAGCATTTT; CDR3: CASSLDRFNQPQHF
V: TRBV5-1; J: TRBJ1-2; size: NA; D: NA; DNA: TGCGCCAGCAGCCCCTCACAGGGCCATGGCTACACCTTC; CDR3: CASSPSQGHGYTF
V: TRBV12-3/TRBV12-4; J: TRBJ2-1; size: NA; D: NA; DNA: TGTGCCAGCAGTTTTTATAACTTCGGGGAGCAGTTCTTC; CDR3: CASSFYNFGEQFF
V: TRBV2; J: TRBJ1-3; size: NA; D: NA; DNA: TGTGCCAGCAGTGTGCTCGCCCAGGTCGGTGGAAACACCATATATTTT; CDR3: CASSVLAQVGGNTIYF
V: TRBV19; J: TRBJ1-1; size: NA; D: NA; DNA: TGTGCCAGTAGGATACAGATGAACACTGAAGCTTTCTTT; CDR3: CASRIQMNTEAFF
V: TRBV7-2; J: TRBJ1-2; size: NA; D: NA; DNA: TGTGCCAGCAGCTTAATGGGAGGGGGTCATTTGAACTATGGCTACACCTTC; CDR3: CASSLMGGGHLNYGYTF
V: TRBV12-5; J: TRBJ2-1; size: few; D: NA; DNA: TGTGCTAGTGGTGTTCAGGGCAGCTCCTACAATGAGCAGTTCTTC; CDR3: CASGVQGSSYNEQFF
V: TRBV4-2; J: TRBJ2-3; size: NA; D: NA; DNA: TGTGCCAGCAGCCAGACTAGTTACGCAGATACGCAGTATTTT; CDR3: CASSQTSYADTQYF
V: TRBV6-5; J: TRBJ1-2; size: NA; D: NA; DNA: TGTGCCAGCAGTTACTCGGCAGGGAACTATGGCTACACCTTC; CDR3: CASSYSAGNYGYTF
V: TRBV3-1/TRBV3-2; J: TRBJ1-2; size: once; D: NA; DNA: TGTGCCAGCAGCTTGACCCTGAAGGGAGGTGGCTACACCTTC; CDR3: CASSLTLKGGGYTF
V: TRBV6-1; J: TRBJ1-1; size: NA; D: NA; DNA: TGTGCCAGCAGTGAAGGTGTTGAGTCGCGAGCTTTCTTT; CDR3: CASSEGVESRAFF
V: TRBV6-4; J: TRBJ1-1; size: NA; D: NA; DNA: TGTGCCAGCAGTGAAATTCCGGGGATCTTCTTT; CDR3: CASSEIPGIFF
V: TRBV7-9; J: TRBJ2-1; size: NA; D: NA; DNA: TGTGCCAGCAGCTTACTAGGGGTTGATGAGCAGTTCTTC; CDR3: CASSLLGVDEQFF
V: TRBV28; J: TRBJ1-1; size: NA; D: TRBD1; DNA: TGTGCCAGCGGGACAGGACTCCTCACTGAAGCTTTCTTT; CDR3: CASGTGLLTEAFF
V: TRBV12-5; J: TRBJ2-1; size: NA; D: TRBD2; DNA: TGTGCTAGTGGTTTGAGCCACCGGGGACTAGCGGGGGATCATGAGCAGTTCTTC; CDR3: CASGLSHRGLAGDHEQFF
V: TRBV6-1; J: TRBJ1-1; size: NA; D: NA; DNA: TGTGCCAGCAGTGAAGTTACGCGGGACACTGAAGCTTTCTTT; CDR3: CASSEVTRDTEAFF
V: TRBV7-8; J: TRBJ1-5; size: NA; D: TRBD1; DNA: TGTGCCAGCAGCCCTGACAGGGGAGGCAATCAGCCCCAGCATTTT; CDR3: CASSPDRGGNQPQHF
V: TRBV12-3/TRBV12-4; J: TRBJ2-1; size: few; D: TRBD2; DNA: TGTGCCAGCAGGTGGACTAGGAGCAATGAGCAGTTCTTC; CDR3: CASRWTRSNEQFF
V: TRBV13; J: TRBJ1-3; size: NA; D: TRBD1; DNA: TGTGCCAGCAGCTACAGGGGATCTGGAAACACCATATATTTT; CDR3: CASSYRGSGNTIYF
V: TRBV7-8; J: TRBJ2-3; size: few; D: NA; DNA: TGTGCCAGCAGCTGGAGCGACAGGTTCACAGATACGCAGTATTTT; CDR3: CASSWSDRFTDTQYF
V: TRBV30; J: TRBJ1-1; size: NA; D: NA; DNA: TGTGCCTGGAGCCGAGCAGGTTTGAACACTGAAGCTTTCTTT; CDR3: CAWSRAGLNTEAFF
V: TRBV30; J: TRBJ2-7; size: NA; D: TRBD2; DNA: TGTGCCTGGAGGGGGGGACTAGCGGGGTTGAGCTCCTACGAGCAGTACTTC; CDR3: CAWRGGLAGLSSYEQYF
V: TRBV6-5; J: TRBJ1-2; size: few; D: TRBD1; DNA: TGTGCCAGCAGCAACCCGGGACAGGGGGAAGGCTACACCTTC; CDR3: CASSNPGQGEGYTF
V: TRBV11-2; J: TRBJ2-1; size: NA; D: NA; DNA: TGTGCCAGCAGCACAGGGACGGCCTCCTACAATGAGCAGTTCTTC; CDR3: CASSTGTASYNEQFF
V: TRBV13; J: TRBJ2-1; size: NA; D: TRBD2; DNA: TGTGCCAGCAGCTTAGGCCTAGCGGGGGGTTTAGATGAGCAGTTCTTC; CDR3: CASSLGLAGGLDEQFF
V: TRBV6-5; J: TRBJ2-7; size: NA; D: TRBD1; DNA: TGTGCCAGCAGGGGACCGGGACAGGGCCACGAGCAGTACTTC; CDR3: CASRGPGQGHEQYF
V: TRBV19; J: TRBJ1-2; size: NA; D: NA; DNA: TGTGCCAGCTCCCAGGGGAACGGCTACACCTTC; CDR3: CASSQGNGYTF
V: TRBV3-1/TRBV3-2; J: TRBJ1-2; size: NA; D: TRBD1; DNA: TGTGCCAGCAGCCACAGGACAGGGGGCGGCTACACCTTC; CDR3: CASSHRTGGGYTF
V: TRBV14; J: TRBJ2-5; size: NA; D: NA; DNA: TGTGCCAGCAGCCTCGGTCTCCAAGAGACCCAGTACTTC; CDR3: CASSLGLQETQYF
V: TRBV7-2; J: TRBJ1-2; size: NA; D: NA; DNA: TGTGCCAGCAGCTTAGGGTCATCGAGACAGGAATCTGGCTACACCTTC; CDR3: CASSLGSSRQESGYTF
V: TRBV6-2/TRBV6-3; J: TRBJ1-1; size: NA; D: NA; DNA: TGTGCCAGCAGTTACCCTGAGACAGGGAACACTGAAGCTTTCTTT; CDR3: CASSYPETGNTEAFF
V: TRBV5-1; J: TRBJ1-1; size: NA; D: NA; DNA: TGCGCCAGCAGCAGGAAACAGGGTGGGGGCACTGAAGCTTTCTTT; CDR3: CASSRKQGGGTEAFF
V: TRBV7-2; J: TRBJ2-5; size: NA; D: NA; DNA: TGTGCCAGCAGCCCATTCACCGGGTACGAAAAGACCCAGTACTTC; CDR3: CASSPFTGYEKTQYF
V: TRBV6-5; J: TRBJ1-1; size: NA; D: NA; DNA: TGTGCCATCCATGACAGAGTTGACACTGAAGCTTTCTTT; CDR3: CAIHDRVDTEAFF
V: TRBV5-1; J: TRBJ2-3; size: NA; D: NA; DNA: TGCGCCAGCAGCTCCCTCCAGGGGTACACAGATACGCAGTATTTT; CDR3: CASSSLQGYTDTQYF